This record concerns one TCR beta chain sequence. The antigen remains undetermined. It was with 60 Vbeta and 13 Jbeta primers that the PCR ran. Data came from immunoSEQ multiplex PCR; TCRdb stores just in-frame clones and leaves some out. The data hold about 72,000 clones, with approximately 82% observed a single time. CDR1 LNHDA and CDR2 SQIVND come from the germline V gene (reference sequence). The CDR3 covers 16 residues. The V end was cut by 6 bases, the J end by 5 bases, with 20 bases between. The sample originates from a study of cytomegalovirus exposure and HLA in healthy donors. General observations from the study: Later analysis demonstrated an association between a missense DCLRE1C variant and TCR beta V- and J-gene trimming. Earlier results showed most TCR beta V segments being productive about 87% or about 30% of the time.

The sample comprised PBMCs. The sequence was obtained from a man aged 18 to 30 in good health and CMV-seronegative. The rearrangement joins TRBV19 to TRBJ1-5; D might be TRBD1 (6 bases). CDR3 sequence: CASRGGARIGDQPQHF. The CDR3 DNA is TGTGCCAGTAGAGGGGGGGCGCGGATCGGGGATCAGCCCCAGCATTTT.